The 10 T cell receptor beta chains below all came from one sample that was sequenced in a study of shared clonotypes between healthy human individuals. Sequenced by immunoSEQ multiplex PCR; TCRdb stores in-frame clones only, minus some. The sample has 400,000 or so clones, about 96% seen once; the top ten hold around 0.3%. Sequencing was done on a sample of memory CD8+ T cells sorted from blood. As for subset: CD45RO+ cells pooled with CCR7-negative TemRA cells. The receptors come from a man aged 25-45 years in good health.

This clone was observed a single time. The chain recombines TRBV7-9 with TRBJ1-4; no clear D gene. Per germline, CDR1 SEHNR and CDR2 FQNEAQ (reference sequence). The germline V and J ends were trimmed by 5 bases and 5 bases, with 9 bases remaining between them. The CDR3 spans 13 residues. DNA of the CDR3: TGTGCCAGCAGCCCCGATTACAATGAAAAACTGTTTTTT. As protein: CASSPDYNEKLFF.

The chain uses TRBV19 and TRBJ2-1; tentatively, D is TRBD2 (6 bases). The length of the CDR3 is 13 residues. Germline assignment: CDR1 LNHDA and CDR2 SQIVND (reference sequence). Trimming cost V 3 bases and J 7 bases, with 10 bases left between them. The CDR3 is CASSMGSGNEQFF. CDR3 DNA sequence: TGTGCCAGTAGTATGGGAAGCGGGAATGAGCAGTTCTTC.

On this clone itself: Other DNA sequences in the sample encode the same CDR3. The rearrangement uses TRBV4-1 and TRBJ1-2; D unclear. This CDR3 is built from 12 residues. With 0 bases removed from V and 5 bases from J, the gap between germline ends came to 4 bases. Germline V CDR1 and CDR2: MGHRA, YSYEKL. CDR3 DNA sequence: TGCGCCAGCAGCCAAGAGGGTTATGGCTACACCTTC. This encodes CASSQEGYGYTF.

The chain links TRBV6-5 to TRBJ1-2; a possible D gene is TRBD1 (5 bases). This CDR3 has 15 residues. Trimming cost V 8 bases and J 4 bases, with 20 bases left between them. Germline V lookup: CDR1 MNHEY, CDR2 SVGAGI. CDR3 sequence reads: CASAKLGREGYGYTF. CDR3 DNA sequence: TGTGCCAGCGCTAAGTTGGGGCGCGAGGGCTATGGCTACACCTTC.

This chain links TRBV7-9 with TRBJ2-1; TRBD2 matches 7 bases. Germline CDR1 reads SEHNR; CDR2 reads FQNEAQ (reference sequence). The CDR3 runs to 14 residues. V shed 2 bases, J shed 6 bases, and the junction held 4 bases outside the gene matches. As DNA, the CDR3 is TGTGCCAGCAGCTTACGGGGAGGGTCCAATGAGCAGTTCTTC. Translated, it gives CASSLRGGSNEQFF.

This sequence joins TRBV7-9 and TRBJ2-1; tentative D call: TRBD2 (6 bases). Germline-derived CDR1 and CDR2 are SEHNR and FQNEAQ (reference sequence). This CDR3 spans 15 amino acids. V gave up 5 bases and J gave up 2 bases, with 13 bases separating them. The CDR3 protein is CASSLALAAYNEQFF. The CDR3 nucleotides read TGTGCCAGCAGCCTCGCGTTAGCGGCCTACAATGAGCAGTTCTTC.

The rearrangement joins TRBV4-1 to TRBJ2-7; 14 bases are a match to TRBD2. Germline CDR1 is MGHRA and CDR2 is YSYEKL. The CDR3 is 14 residues long. The junction had 12 bases not matched to a gene; V was cut back by 9 bases and J by 11 bases. CDR3 amino acids: CARGQGTSGSLEYF. As DNA, the CDR3 is TGCGCCAGGGGCCAGGGGACTAGCGGGAGCTTGGAGTACTTC.

The chain recombines TRBV21-1 with TRBJ2-7; the listed D gene, TRBD2, was not tested against the DNA. TRBV21-1 is listed as a pseudogene. This CDR3 comprises 15 residues. CDR3 coding DNA: TGTGCCAGCAGCAAAGTGGGCCTAGCGGGACACGAGCAGTACTTC. This encodes CASSKVGLAGHEQYF.

V gene TRBV6-8 combines with J gene TRBJ1-1, with unresolved D. V was trimmed by 2 bases and J by 6 bases, leaving 4 bases between them. Germline V lookup: CDR1 MNHGY, CDR2 SAAAGT. The CDR3 loop spans 11 amino acids. CDR3 in DNA: TGTGCCAGCAGTTACAAGGCTGAAGCTTTCTTT. Protein: CASSYKAEAFF.

This clone was seen just once. The genes are TRBV27 and TRBJ1-5; D not certain. Germline loops: CDR1 MNHEY, CDR2 SMNVEV (reference sequence). Trimming took off 2 bases at V and 6 bases at J, with 5 bases between the two ends. The CDR3 is 12 amino acids. DNA for the CDR3: TGTGCCAGCAGTTTAGGGATTCAGCCCCAGCATTTT. Its protein is CASSLGIQPQHF.